The present T cell receptor (beta chain) was sequenced within a study of cytomegalovirus exposure and HLA in healthy donors (dated by TCRdb to 2015 to 2018). Concerning the study at large: In an earlier analysis of some 550 of the donors, around 290 Gb of sequence data and some 100 million unique TCR beta sequences from about 179 million T cells were reported. Along with the roughly 670-subject first cohort, a separate validation cohort of over a hundred different subjects was used. Among the approximately 400 genotyped donors, around 81% belonged to the genetic ancestry cluster associated with self-reported Caucasian donors. An early release covering 500 to 750 HLA-typed donors comprised about 320 gigabases of sequencing data and about 90 million unique TCR sequences. The number of donors typed differed by locus, with about 629-630 for A, B, C, DRB1 and DQB1, about 500 for DQA1, 606 for DPA1, and 450 to 480 for DPB1. The later analysis used no new phenotypic data to find candidate immune exposures, relying instead on TCR beta sequences and their occurrence across donors. An earlier analysis of 500 to 750 of the donors applied high-throughput TCR beta sequencing to assess whether each TCR beta V gene segment acted as functional or pseudogenic. About five DR-DQ haplotypes were handled as single units for association and clustering because linkage in the cohort was strong. To predict cytomegalovirus infection status, the study brought together high-throughput TCR immunosequencing, statistical association of individual TCRs with disease status, and machine learning. The study aimed to test whether signatures of past pathogen exposure could be identified by cataloging public T cell receptors. In a later analysis, previously published TCR beta repertoires from 500 to 750 donors were re-analyzed and high-resolution HLA genotyping was added so that TCR occurrence patterns could be studied. In a later genetic analysis, genome-wide SNP genotypes for about 55% of the roughly 670 donors were used, and that subset was treated as a discovery cohort. Donor age, sex, ethnicity and CMV serostatus were compiled alongside the repertoire data. Every discovery cohort repertoire had been produced on one sequencing platform. The T cell repertoires of 666 subjects were profiled by immunosequencing and related to cytomegalovirus serostatus. Both class I and class II loci were covered by HLA typing, at four-digit resolution. Among around 400 genotyped donors of the cohort, an average of around 250,000 unique TCR beta nucleotide sequences was sequenced per donor, of which roughly 18% were non-productive.

The method was the immunoSEQ multiplex PCR assay. The multiplex PCR relied on a mix of 60 forward primers for TCR Vbeta segments and 13 reverse primers for TCR Jbeta segments. The CDR3 region of rearranged TCR beta genes was amplified from genomic DNA by a multiplex PCR assay. The amplified TCR beta libraries were sequenced on the Illumina HiSeq System as 87-base-pair reads. Processing in the source paper ran as follows. Across the 640 or so repertoires, a later analysis counted approximately 83 million unique TCR beta chains, about 10 million of which were shared by at least two donors. A nearest-neighbor algorithm error-corrected the raw reads and collapsed the reads into unique sequences, merging closely related sequences to remove PCR and sequencing errors. Alignment of CDR3 sequences to IMGT reference sequences was used to assign V, D and J gene segments. For a sequence to be retained, at least a six-nucleotide match to both a V gene segment and a J gene segment was required. Rearrangements were called productive when the CDR3 lacked stop codons and stayed in frame with V and J; all others were non-productive. CDR3 was defined by IMGT convention, running from the second conserved V-encoded cysteine to the conserved J-encoded phenylalanine. Sequences without an unambiguous match to a single V gene segment were excluded from the earlier analysis of several hundred of the donors. In an earlier analysis of 587 of the donors, V segments were called functional above 56.7% productive rearrangements and were called segregating when the between-donor standard deviation exceeded 5%. A statistical classification framework was built to diagnose cytomegalovirus status from the catalog of TCR beta chain sequences. In a later analysis, V and J genes were assigned by comparing TCR nucleotide sequences against IMGT/GENE-DB human TR gene sequences. In a later analysis, CDR3 sequences and most-parsimonious VDJ recombination scenarios were assigned using the TCRdist pipeline. A later analysis defined each TCR beta chain by its CDR3 amino acid sequence plus V-gene family, and excluded reads lacking a unique V-gene family. To address suspected cross-contamination and a sequencing artifact, a later analysis removed several hundred highly shared, low-generation-probability nucleotide sequences. A later analysis calculated a clonal expansion index for each public chain from normalized within-repertoire ranks of inferred template counts. In a later analysis, generation probabilities were computed with a VDJ recombination model fitted to out-of-frame rearrangements, and the resulting probabilities were checked against IGoR. A later analysis scored TCR-TCR, TCR-HLA and TCR-CMV co-occurrence with hypergeometric tests, applying a repertoire-size bias correction to TCR pairs. In a later analysis, false discovery rates were estimated by permuting HLA or CMV assignments 20 times. In a later analysis, co-occurring TCRs were grouped with DBSCAN, and TCRdist sequence similarity was added when clustering was performed within HLA-allele-positive subsets. Repertoires with fewer than 30,000 or more than 120,000 public chains, plus five repertoires with anomalous nucleotide sharing, were excluded from co-occurrence clustering. Held by TCRdb, this immuneACCESS table contains in-frame sequences only and omits some clones. Under half of the omission traces to an unresolved V gene where checked; the cause of the rest is unknown. The V and J calls and clone size come from that table; D and trimming were worked out from the DNA. The sample includes under 200,000 clones, with 62% observed a single time. The top ten clonotypes cover around 2.9% of the sample.

The cohort was made up of 500 to 850 healthy bone marrow donors. Cohort members were all nominally healthy when sampled, although unrecorded immune exposures were likely present. The donor was CMV seronegative and was included in the group of a few hundred seronegative cohort members. Every donor gave a peripheral blood sample, and the peripheral blood mononuclear cells from that sample were used for TCR beta sequencing. Genomic DNA was extracted from the blood cell samples with the Qiagen DNeasy Blood Extraction Kit. The CDR3 goes from the cysteine to the phenylalanine over 16 residues. Of all the DNA, just the CDR3 is kept, 48 bases in frame from base 1. From the germline V gene, CDR1 is SQVTM and CDR2 is ANQGSEA. V ends up 1 base short and J 1 base short, with an unmatched junction base count of 7. The research as a whole found: In vitro tests confirmed that a few of the cytomegalovirus-associated TCR beta chains recognize cytomegalovirus antigens. Compared with the 666-donor mean, donors in an Asian-associated ancestry cluster had fewer N-insertions in productive TCRs, according to a later genetic analysis. In an earlier analysis of about 550 of the donors, most TCR beta V segments were observed in productive rearrangements about 87% or about 30% of the time, broadly matching IMGT annotations. The presence/absence analyses assumed that sequencing depth was roughly uniform across donors, and that assumption may not be true. According to a later analysis, most CMV-associated TCR beta chains appeared to be HLA-restricted, and the HLA associations seemed to be driven largely by CMV exposure. For the cohort, immune exposure information was limited to CMV serostatus. A group of highly shared sequence variants was considered likely to be a technical artifact of the sequencing pipeline. Only TCR beta chains were sequenced in this cohort, and the absence of alpha or paired-chain data limited detectable features. According to a later analysis, TCR association rates differed among HLA loci, with DRB1 alleles showing the most associated TCRs and HLA-C alleles showing the fewest. Several of the top co-occurrence clusters appeared to be linked to parvovirus B19, influenza, CMV and Epstein-Barr virus, according to a later analysis. The classifier was reported to diagnose cytomegalovirus status with high specificity and sensitivity in both the original cohort and the validation cohort. When HLA alleles, especially DR and DQ, strongly co-occurred, attributing TCR associations to individual alleles was difficult. Some IMGT-functional V segments, including TRBV6-2 and TRBV6-3, could not be told apart with the 87-base-pair reads, so those segments were excluded. Correlated functional status among segregating V segments might reflect linkage disequilibrium, but an unknown experimental factor could not be ruled out. Because some donors lacked HLA typing at each locus, the association tests relied only on the typed subset. A further reported finding was that TCR beta sequences accurately predicted the HLA-A and HLA-B alleles for most subjects in the first cohort. According to the authors, the approach could potentially be generalized to other disease states and immunological phenotypes. Across donors, most TCR sequences were observed very rarely, whereas some public TCRs were present in many individuals. In a later analysis, HLA-associated TCR beta chains were found to be more clonally expanded and to have lower generation probabilities than equally common non-associated chains. A total of roughly 160 TCR beta chains were listed by the study as associated with cytomegalovirus. Over 15 rarely observed V segments, including chromosome 9 orphons, were excluded from the earlier analysis of some 590 of the donors because counts were too low. V-gene and J-gene trimming of TCR beta chains was associated with a missense DCLRE1C variant in a later genetic analysis, and the association was replicated in an independent cohort. Specific HLA alleles were associated with 16,951 TCR beta sequences at a false discovery rate of 0.05 in a later analysis.

Notes on this clone: The antigen it binds to is not known. Base-call qualities are not available, and no considerably larger clone is one nucleotide away.

Sequencing was carried out using PBMCs. Recombination connected TRBV29-1 to TRBJ2-3; 8 nucleotides in the junction match TRBD2. The TCR was taken from a man in his forties in good health and CMV-seronegative. The DNA is as follows: TGCAGCGTTGAAGGCGGGGGGTCACCCGGCACAGATACGCAGTATTTT. This yields the protein CSVEGGGSPGTDTQYF.